The source of this TCR beta chain is a study of cytomegalovirus exposure and HLA in healthy donors. Regarding the study as a whole: The authors excluded some V segments, including TRBV6-2 and TRBV6-3, as indistinguishable. With later analysis, a missense DCLRE1C variant became linked to TCR beta V- and J-gene trimming. TCR association rates varied by HLA locus in a later analysis, with DRB1 highest and HLA-C lowest.

Note on this clone: The antigen remains unidentified.

The CDR3 is 14 amino acids. J lost 9 bases, V lost 4 bases, and 14 bases had no gene match. Germline V gene data show CDR1 as SQVTM and CDR2 as ANQGSEA. This PCR relied on a set of 60 Vbeta primers and 13 Jbeta primers. In the original processing: It was a later analysis that counted tens of millions of unique TCR beta chains, of which approximately 11 million were shared. TCRdb's copy holds only in-frame clones and misses some; the assay was immunoSEQ multiplex PCR. The D gene and trimming were derived from the DNA, and the V and J assignments and clone size from that table. This sample yields some 120,000 clones, of which 74% are seen a single time; around 5.5% belongs to the top ten.

The chain uses TRBV29-1 and TRBJ2-5; 7 positions match TRBD2. The TCR originated in a woman aged 45-65 years in good health and CMV-seropositive. Sequenced material: PBMCs. CDR3 in amino acids: CSVGEGPFETAQYF. CDR3 DNA sequence: TGCAGCGTTGGGGAGGGGCCCTTCGAGACGGCCCAGTACTTC.